Listed below are T cell receptor beta chains from one sample, sequenced in a study of spatial heterogeneity in lung cancer. TCRdb re-analysed the 5' RACE reads in MiXCR, keeping a single row per CDR3 protein. The sample has over a thousand distinct CDR3 sequences, about 18% seen once. Sample: lung tumor tissue, taken at surgery. These receptors came from a male donor with early-stage non-small cell lung cancer. Each CDR3 is given with its conserved first and last residue. Fields, in order: J gene, V gene, CDR3 protein.

TRBJ2-7,TRBV7-2,CASTLGLAGTYEQYF
TRBJ2-1,TRBV11-3,CASSLELAAYNEQFF
TRBJ2-7,TRBV10-3,CAISPQRLPYEQYF
TRBJ1-4,TRBV20-1,CSARVQKNEKLFF
TRBJ2-5,TRBV7-8,CASSLAGTGQETQYF
TRBJ1-2,TRBV7-9,CASRYVTGSGYTF
TRBJ1-1,TRBV6-2/TRBV6-3,CASSPIGPYTEAFF
TRBJ2-3,TRBV27,CASSTRRDTDTQYF
TRBJ2-3,TRBV11-3,CASSLAGDDTQYF
TRBJ2-1,TRBV7-2,CASSLINEQFF
TRBJ2-2,TRBV29-1,CSVNSPNTGELFF
TRBJ2-1,TRBV11-2,CASSLAPRSGLGNEQFF
TRBJ2-2,TRBV20-1,CSAIHPTSGGTGELFF
TRBJ2-1,TRBV5-1,CASSTPTAGTTYNEQFF
TRBJ1-5,TRBV27,CASRSSGGPNQPQHF
TRBJ2-5,TRBV6-5,CASSIFPGSQETQYF
TRBJ1-6,TRBV28,CASSLTGYNSPLHF
TRBJ1-2,TRBV4-2,CASSQGGAVEVNGYTF
TRBJ1-4,TRBV27,CASSSTDRGKEKLFF
TRBJ2-7,TRBV18,CASSPGTAHLYEQYF
TRBJ2-6,TRBV11-1,CASSLISSVSGANVLTF
TRBJ1-1,TRBV29-1,CSAKRGPNTEAFF
TRBJ2-7,TRBV18,CASSPTAGMNEQYF
TRBJ1-4,TRBV12-3/TRBV12-4,CASSPGGGFSLEKLFF
TRBJ1-5,TRBV29-1,CSVGTPNEPQHF
TRBJ2-7,TRBV29-1,CSVELAGGYEQYF
TRBJ2-2,TRBV5-4,CASTLGGSGTGELFF
TRBJ1-5,TRBV6-2/TRBV6-3,CASSYWSDQPQHF
TRBJ2-1,TRBV6-1,CASTKGSSYNEQFF
TRBJ1-6,TRBV5-1,CASSLEGAHNPPLHF
TRBJ1-6,TRBV6-6,CASVQGDNSPLHF
TRBJ1-1,TRBV7-9,CASSLGGTPTEAFF
TRBJ1-5,TRBV4-1,CASSFTQRGDQPQHF
TRBJ1-1,TRBV5-1,CASSLASDTEAFF
TRBJ2-7,TRBV5-4,CASSFGSSYEQYF
TRBJ2-1,TRBV6-1,CASSSLGVSYNEQFF
TRBJ1-5,TRBV5-1,CASSFTPGGNQPQHF
TRBJ2-2,TRBV7-8,CATLGGGTGELFF
TRBJ2-3,TRBV5-6,CASSFDRTGLDTQYF
TRBJ2-5,TRBV5-1,CASSFGLAAFQETQYF
TRBJ2-7,TRBV28,CASSLSGEQYF
TRBJ2-4,TRBV4-3,CASSQVSGVVKNIQYF